The 7 T cell receptor beta chains given below trace back to one sample, sequenced in a study of OX40 agonist ivuxolimab in advanced cancers. The table came from immunoSEQ multiplex PCR; TCRdb's copy has only in-frame clones and leaves some out. The repertoire holds some 60,000 clones, with 75% to 95% as singletons. The specimen comprised CD4+ or CD8+ T cells sorted from blood, sampled in a trial of the OX40 agonist ivuxolimab. Every receptor here comes from an adult with an advanced solid tumor such as melanoma, head and neck, liver or kidney cancer.

The chain links TRBV2 to TRBJ2-6, with TRBD1 matching 8 bases. The junction had 11 bases not matched to a gene; V was cut back by 6 bases and J by 1 base. The CDR3 extends over 18 amino acids. In germline, CDR1 is SNHLY, CDR2 FYNNEI. The CDR3 spells CASRGRGTGLSGANVLTF. The CDR3 DNA reads as TGTGCCAGCAGAGGCCGCGGGACAGGCTTATCTGGGGCCAACGTCCTGACTTTC. The complete variable domain, with remaining parts taken from reference TRBV2 and TRBJ2-6, reads EPEVTQTPSHQVTQMGQEVILRCVPISNHLYFYWYRQILGQKVEFLVSFYNNEISEKSEIFDDQFSVERPDGSNFTLKIRSTKLEDSAMYFCASRGRGTGLSGANVLTFGAGSRLTVL.

The rearrangement uses TRBV4-3 and TRBJ2-3; 8 positions match TRBD1. Germline CDR1 LGHNA, CDR2 YSLEER. With V trimmed by 2 bases and J by 1 base, 2 bases remained unmatched. There are 15 residues in the CDR3. In nucleotides, the CDR3 is TGCGCCAGCAGCCAAACGACAGGGGGCACAGATACGCAGTATTTT. The encoded protein is CASSQTTGGTDTQYF.

The chain carries TRBV28 and TRBJ1-1; TRBD1 matches at 8 bases. The CDR3 contains 14 residues. V lost 6 bases to trimming and J lost 2 bases; unmatched junction nucleotides: 5. The germline V gene encodes CDR1 MDHEN and CDR2 SYDVKM. CDR3 amino acids: CASRRDRPNTEAFF. Written as DNA, the CDR3 is TGTGCCAGCAGACGGGACAGGCCTAACACTGAAGCTTTCTTT.

The chain is built from TRBV18 and TRBJ2-7; TRBD2 aligns across 11 bases. The CDR3 runs 13 residues. The trim removed 3 bases at V and 6 bases at J, leaving 1 base unmatched. Germline CDR1 KGHSH, CDR2 LQKENI. The CDR3: CASSPGLAGEQYF. As DNA, the CDR3 is TGTGCCAGCTCACCCGGACTAGCGGGCGAGCAGTACTTC.

This clone was observed a single time. J is TRBJ2-3 and V is TRBV28; 14 nucleotides align to TRBD2. CDR1 and CDR2 (germline): MDHEN, SYDVKM. This CDR3 has 17 amino acids. Trimming at V came to 8 bases and at J to 1 base, leaving 8 bases not matched to a gene. CDR3 loop: CASGLPGLAGGTDTQYF. CDR3 nucleotide sequence: TGTGCCAGCGGGCTTCCGGGACTAGCGGGAGGCACAGATACGCAGTATTTT.

Here the CDR3 DNA reads TGTGCCAGCAGGATGCAAAACATTCAGTACTTC. The encoded protein is CASRMQNIQYF. The chain has TRBV2 and TRBJ2-4, with D uncertain. Per germline, CDR1 SNHLY and CDR2 FYNNEI. The length of the CDR3 is 11 residues. V lost 6 bases and J lost 5, with 5 bases in between.

The V call is TRBV7-3, the J call TRBJ2-1; the match to TRBD1 covers 9 bases. V was clipped by 1 base and J by 7 bases; unmatched bases: 8. Germline V CDR1 and CDR2: SGHTA, FQGTGA. The CDR3 totals 16 residues. The DNA of the CDR3 is TGTGCCAGCAGCTTAAGGGGACAGGGTCCGAGGAATGAGCAGTTCTTC. Protein: CASSLRGQGPRNEQFF.